This T cell receptor beta chain was found in a study of shared clonotypes between healthy human individuals. CDR1 is SGHTS, CDR2 YDEGEE, per germline. V shed 1 base and J shed 7 bases, with 11 bases lying between them. The CDR3 spans 14 residues. Only Caucasian adults living in Nashville, Tennessee made up the donor group. Assay execution took place at the deep level. Using immunoSEQ multiplex PCR, the repertoire was profiled, and TCRdb retains in-frame clones only, with some absent. The sample consists of around 500,000 clones, 81% of them appearing once. The receptor comes from a woman aged 35 to 49 in good health. Some clones in this sample may be carry-over from other donors' samples. The V and J genes are TRBV5-8 and TRBJ1-4, with D hard to call. The sample taken for sequencing was PBMCs. CDR3 sequence reads: CASSLWTRGEKLFF. DNA for the CDR3: TGTGCCAGCAGCTTGTGGACCCGGGGTGAAAAACTGTTTTTT.